Shown below are 15 T cell receptor beta chains from a single sample sequenced in a study of cytomegalovirus exposure and HLA in healthy donors. This PCR relied on a set of 60 Vbeta primers and 13 Jbeta primers. Some clones are missing from TCRdb's copy, which holds only in-frame ones; the method was immunoSEQ multiplex PCR. The sample carries 180,000 or so clones, 76% recorded once. Sequencing input: PBMCs. The source is a man aged 18-30 years in good health and CMV-seronegative.

The chain links TRBV4-1 to TRBJ2-2; possible D gene TRBD1, 5 bases. This CDR3 comprises 12 residues. Germline CDR1 MGHRA, CDR2 YSYEKL. Trimming took 0 bases from V and 14 from J, leaving 10 bases between them. The CDR3 protein is CASSQDHTGLFF. The DNA for the CDR3 is TGCGCCAGCAGCCAAGACCACACAGGACTGTTTTTT.

The V call is TRBV27, the J call TRBJ2-3; 12 bases are shared with TRBD2. CDR1 MNHEY and CDR2 SMNVEV come from the germline V gene (reference sequence). V lost 2 bases and J lost 4; bases outside the gene matches: 13. The CDR3 totals 19 residues. In nucleotides, the CDR3 is TGTGCCAGCAGTTTACGGAGTCTAGCGGGAGGGCCTTTCCCAGATACGCAGTATTTT. Translated, it gives CASSLRSLAGGPFPDTQYF.

A note on this clone: Within the sample, other DNA sequences also encode this same CDR3. The V call is TRBV28, the J call TRBJ2-2, with a weak D call TRBD2 (6 bases). The germline CDR1 and CDR2 sequences are MDHEN and SYDVKM. This CDR3 spans 15 amino acids. V lost 5 bases and J lost 1, with 11 bases in between. CDR3: CASSPGTLNTGELFF. DNA for the CDR3: TGTGCCAGCAGTCCCGGGACTTTGAACACCGGGGAGCTGTTTTTT.

The rearrangement joins TRBV27 to TRBJ2-1; D is unclear. Germline CDR1 reads MNHEY; CDR2 reads SMNVEV (reference sequence). The CDR3 is 13 residues long. The germline V and J ends were trimmed by 3 bases and 6 bases, with 9 bases remaining between them. The CDR3 bases are TGTGCCAGCAGTTTTGGGCCTTCCAATGAGCAGTTCTTC. Encoded protein: CASSFGPSNEQFF.

This clone was counted a few times. V gene TRBV6-1 combines with J gene TRBJ1-1; possible D gene TRBD1, 5 bases. From germline, CDR1 is MNHNS and CDR2 SASEGT. Trimming cost V 8 bases and J 1 base, with 11 bases left between them. This CDR3 region has 13 residues. The CDR3 here is CASGASGNTEAFF. Here the CDR3 DNA reads TGTGCCAGCGGGGCTTCTGGGAACACTGAAGCTTTCTTT.

The CDR3 reads CASSQGTSGYNEQFF. CDR3 DNA sequence: TGTGCCAGCAGCCAAGGGACTAGCGGCTACAATGAGCAGTTCTTC. The chain combines TRBV4-2 with TRBJ2-1, with 10 bases lining up with TRBD2. The CDR3 has 15 residues. Germline V gene sequence: CDR1 LGHNA, CDR2 YNFKEQ. The V segment lost 1 base and the J segment 3 bases; nucleotides outside the gene matches: 0.

This clone has only one observation. The genes are TRBV19 and TRBJ2-7, with 8 bases that match TRBD1. Germline CDR1 LNHDA, CDR2 SQIVND (reference sequence). V trimming: 1 base; J trimming: 4 bases; junction bases outside the gene matches: 6. There are 15 residues in the CDR3. Written as DNA, the CDR3 is TGTGCCAGTAGTATAGGACAGGGGCCTCGATACGAGCAGTACTTC. Amino acid sequence: CASSIGQGPRYEQYF.

This rearrangement joins TRBV9 to TRBJ2-7, with 11 bases matching TRBD2. The CDR3 runs 16 residues. The junction had 8 bases not matched to a gene; V was cut back by 4 bases and J by 2 bases. The germline V gene has CDR1 SGDLS and CDR2 YYNGEE. The CDR3 spells CASSPGLAETPYEQYF. In DNA, the CDR3 is TGTGCCAGCAGCCCGGGACTAGCGGAGACCCCCTACGAGCAGTACTTC.

The V call is TRBV2, the J call TRBJ2-3; 10 bases are shared with TRBD2. The V segment lost 6 bases and the J segment 5 bases; nucleotides outside the gene matches: 5. Germline V gives CDR1 SNHLY, CDR2 FYNNEI. This CDR3 region has 14 residues. The CDR3 here is CASRPRTSGDTQYF. For the CDR3, the DNA is TGTGCCAGCAGGCCTAGGACTAGCGGAGATACGCAGTATTTT. Looking up the rest from reference TRBV2 and TRBJ2-3 gives the full variable domain: EPEVTQTPSHQVTQMGQEVILRCVPISNHLYFYWYRQILGQKVEFLVSFYNNEISEKSEIFDDQFSVERPDGSNFTLKIRSTKLEDSAMYFCASRPRTSGDTQYFGPGTRLTVL.

The CDR3 nucleotides are TGTGCCAGCAGCCAGGAGGGATGGAACACTGAAGCTTTCTTT. Its translation is CASSQEGWNTEAFF. The chain carries TRBV6-1 and TRBJ1-1; D remains ambiguous. Germline V gene sequence: CDR1 MNHNS, CDR2 SASEGT. V lost 6 bases and J 1 base, leaving 12 bases between the germline ends. The CDR3 is made up of 14 amino acids.

The V call is TRBV30, the J call TRBJ2-3; D may be TRBD2 (5 bases). Trimming removed 7 bases at V and 5 bases at J, with 19 bases between. The CDR3 runs to 14 residues. Germline CDR1 and CDR2: GTSNPN and SVGIG (reference sequence). Written as DNA, the CDR3 is TGTGCCTCTACCTCCAGGAGGCTACAAGATACGCAGTATTTT. Translation: CASTSRRLQDTQYF.

The chain recombines TRBV27 with TRBJ1-1; tentatively, D is TRBD1 (6 bases). V lost 3 bases, J lost 6 bases, and 11 bases lay in between. CDR3 length equals 13 residues. Germline V gives CDR1 MNHEY, CDR2 SMNVEV (reference sequence). CDR3 amino acids: CASSFLQGPEAFF. CDR3 DNA: TGTGCCAGCAGTTTCCTCCAGGGGCCTGAAGCTTTCTTT.

This rearrangement joins TRBV5-1 to TRBJ2-1, with 10 bases lining up with TRBD2. Germline V gives CDR1 SGHRS, CDR2 YFSETQ. The CDR3 covers 15 residues. Losses at the gene ends were 4 bases for V and 8 bases for J; bases not matched to a gene: 9. CDR3 region: CASSGGLASVDEQFF. Here the CDR3 DNA reads TGCGCCAGCAGCGGGGGACTAGCGTCCGTCGATGAGCAGTTCTTC.

The sample holds a few counts of this clone. Distinct nucleotide sequences in the sample also encode this CDR3. The chain carries TRBV25-1 and TRBJ1-2, with D maybe TRBD1 (5 bases). This CDR3 is 14 amino acids long. Trimming stripped 5 bases from V and 3 bases from J, with 13 bases between. Germline loops: CDR1 MGHDK, CDR2 SYGVNS. The CDR3 spells CASSPNGGYYGYTF. CDR3 in DNA: TGTGCCAGCAGTCCTAACGGGGGTTACTATGGCTACACCTTC.

This chain joins TRBV15 and TRBJ1-2; D gene unclear. The V gene lost 3 bases and the J gene lost 8 bases, with 22 bases spanning the gap. The V gene's germline CDR1 is LNHNV and CDR2 YYDKDF (reference sequence). The CDR3 runs 16 residues. CDR3 protein: CATSRATSTGGWGYTF. The CDR3 region has the DNA TGTGCCACCAGCAGGGCGACATCGACCGGAGGGTGGGGCTACACCTTC. The entire variable domain, with the rest obtained from reference TRBV15 and TRBJ1-2, is as follows: DAMVIQNPRYQVTQFGKPVTLSCSQTLNHNVMYWYQQKSSQAPKLLFHYYDKDFNNEADTPDNFQSRRPNTSFCFLDIRSPGLGDTAMYLCATSRATSTGGWGYTFGSGTRLTVV.